Listed here are 26 T cell receptor beta chains from one sample, sequenced in a study of blood T cell repertoires in COVID-19. Libraries were prepared by immunoSEQ multiplex PCR; TCRdb keeps only in-frame clonotypes and omits some of them. The sample yields 270,000 or so clones, 82% seen once. Sequenced material: peripheral blood. These receptors came from a woman in her late teens or twenties with acute or convalescent COVID-19.

J is TRBJ2-6 and V is TRBV4-3, with D unresolved. The V gene lost 1 base and the J gene lost 4 bases, with 8 bases spanning the gap. CDR1 and CDR2 (germline): LGHNA, YSLEER. The CDR3 runs 15 residues. The CDR3 DNA is TGCGCCAGCAGCCAAGTCAGTGCCGGGGCCAACGTCCTGACTTTC. Its protein is CASSQVSAGANVLTF.

The chain has TRBV7-9 and TRBJ2-3, with 10 bases that match TRBD2. This CDR3 comprises 16 residues. Germline lookup yields CDR1 SEHNR and CDR2 FQNEAQ (reference sequence). Germline trimming cut 1 base from V and 6 bases from J; bases unmatched to any gene: 7. The CDR3 DNA is TGTGCCAGCAGCTTAGACGCTAGCGGGAGATTTGATACGCAGTATTTT. Translating gives CASSLDASGRFDTQYF.

This chain links TRBV11-2 with TRBJ2-3; D perhaps matches TRBD2 (7 bases). CDR3 length: 14 residues. CDR1 and CDR2 (germline): SGHAT, FQNNGV. Between the trimmed V and J ends, which lost 8 bases and 2 bases, there was a span of 14 bases. The CDR3 coding sequence is TGTGCCAGCTCTTGGGCGGGGGCCACAGATACGCAGTATTTT. Translation: CASSWAGATDTQYF.

The chain is built from TRBV7-3 and TRBJ2-2, with 11 bases fitting TRBD2. The CDR3 is made up of 17 amino acids. The V and J ends lost 2 bases and 4 bases, in that order; junction bases with no gene match: 6. In germline, CDR1 is SGHTA, CDR2 FQGTGA. The CDR3 spells CASSLELAGVRTGELFF. The CDR3 DNA reads as TGTGCCAGCAGCTTAGAACTAGCGGGAGTTCGCACCGGGGAGCTGTTTTTT.

This clone has a single count. The J gene is TRBJ2-1, the V gene TRBV6-5, with 8 bases fitting TRBD2. CDR3 length: 14 residues. V was pared by 2 bases and J by 7 bases, with 4 bases of the junction left unmatched. The germline gives CDR1 MNHEY, CDR2 SVGAGI. The CDR3 loop is CASSYGTSGNEQFF. The DNA of the CDR3 is TGTGCCAGCAGTTACGGGACTAGTGGGAATGAGCAGTTCTTC.

This clone was seen only once. V and J are TRBV19 and TRBJ1-2; tentatively, D is TRBD1 (5 bases). The germline V and J ends were trimmed by 7 bases and 1 base, with 16 bases remaining between them. In germline, CDR1 is LNHDA, CDR2 SQIVND (reference sequence). The CDR3 is 15 residues long. The CDR3 nucleotides are TGTGCCAGTACCCAAGCGGGGGGATTTAACTATGGCTACACCTTC. Translated, it gives CASTQAGGFNYGYTF.

Worth noting for this clone: The sample holds other DNA sequences that translate to the same CDR3. J is TRBJ2-5 and V is TRBV18, with D possibly TRBD2 on 6 matching bases. Looked up from germline, CDR1 is KGHSH and CDR2 is LQKENI. The V gene lost 3 bases and the J gene lost 2 bases, with 10 bases spanning the gap. CDR3 length: 14 residues. The CDR3 DNA sequence: TGTGCCAGCTCACCCGGGGGTGCGCAAGAGACCCAGTACTTC. This gives the protein CASSPGGAQETQYF.

The V call is TRBV29-1, the J call TRBJ2-7, with no clear D. The V end lost 5 bases, the J end lost 7 bases, and 18 bases lay between the germline ends. There are 13 residues in the CDR3. Germline V gene data show CDR1 as SQVTM and CDR2 as ANQGSEA. Here the CDR3 DNA reads TGCAGCGTTTGGAACAGCCAGATTTCTGAGCAGTACTTC. Protein sequence: CSVWNSQISEQYF.

V and J are TRBV11-3 and TRBJ2-1; D not resolved. This CDR3 contains 14 residues. The germline CDR1 and CDR2 sequences are SGHNT and YENEEA. Trimming left V 4 bases short and J 6 bases short, with 13 bases between. The DNA for the CDR3 is TGTGCCAGCAGCTCAAGTGGTTGGGCCAATGAGCAGTTCTTC. Its translation is CASSSSGWANEQFF.

This clone was seen a single time. J is TRBJ1-1 and V is TRBV7-3, with 10 positions matching TRBD1. The CDR3 contains 17 residues. Germline V lookup: CDR1 SGHTA, CDR2 FQGTGA. Trimming took 0 bases from V and 1 from J; bases not matched to a gene: 5. The CDR3 bases are TGTGCCAGCAGCTTAACTGGACAGGGGGTTTCGAACACTGAAGCTTTCTTT. Its translation: CASSLTGQGVSNTEAFF.

The CDR3: CASSQVGSGKNTEAFF. The CDR3 DNA reads as TGTGCCAGCAGCCAAGTAGGCTCAGGGAAGAACACTGAAGCTTTCTTT. The rearrangement joins TRBV3-1 (or the pseudogene TRBV3-2) to TRBJ1-1; the D gene is possibly TRBD1 (5 bases). The CDR3 sequence is 16 residues long. Trimming left V 1 base short and J 1 base short, with 13 bases between. The V gene's germline CDR1 is LGHDT and CDR2 YNNKEL (reference sequence).

This chain joins TRBV2 and TRBJ1-6, with D unresolved. V lost 7 bases to trimming and J lost 0 bases, with 10 bases between them. Looked up from germline, CDR1 is SNHLY and CDR2 is FYNNEI. The CDR3 loop spans 15 amino acids. CDR3 amino acids: CASTKSHSYNSPLHF. The CDR3 DNA follows: TGTGCCAGCACCAAAAGCCACTCCTATAATTCACCCCTCCACTTT.

This clone has a handful of counts. The rearrangement uses TRBV7-6 and TRBJ2-3, with 7 positions matching TRBD2. V was pared by 1 base and J by 0 bases, with 7 bases of the junction left unmatched. The CDR3 runs to 17 residues. Per the germline V gene, CDR1 is SGHVS and CDR2 is FNYEAQ. The CDR3 DNA reads TGTGCCAGCAGCTTAGTATGGGGGGGAGGAAGCACAGATACGCAGTATTTT. Translated: CASSLVWGGGSTDTQYF.

The chain couples TRBV29-1 to TRBJ2-2; 10 bases are a match to TRBD2. V was clipped by 4 bases and J by 4 bases; unmatched bases: 9. Germline V lookup: CDR1 SQVTM, CDR2 ANQGSEA. The CDR3 has 16 residues. CDR3 protein: CSVGLSGRVGTGELFF. CDR3 in DNA: TGCAGCGTTGGGTTAAGCGGGAGGGTTGGCACCGGGGAGCTGTTTTTT.

As for this clone: Other DNA sequences in the same sample also yield this CDR3. This rearrangement joins TRBV6-5 to TRBJ2-6; weak D call: TRBD2 (5 bases). Deletions cut 2 bases from V and 0 bases from J, with 8 bases between. The CDR3 is made up of 16 amino acids. Germline V lookup: CDR1 MNHEY, CDR2 SVGAGI. The CDR3 sequence: CASSYRRSSGANVLTF. CDR3 DNA sequence: TGTGCCAGCAGTTACCGGAGGAGCTCTGGGGCCAACGTCCTGACTTTC.

The chain has TRBV11-3 and TRBJ2-1; D may be TRBD2 (6 bases). The CDR3 has 15 residues. Germline V CDR1 and CDR2: SGHNT, YENEEA. V lost 2 bases to trimming and J lost 7 bases, with 15 bases between them. The CDR3 DNA follows: TGTGCCAGCAGCTTACGGAGGGATCTAGGGAATGAGCAGTTCTTC. Encoded protein: CASSLRRDLGNEQFF. Together with reference TRBV11-3 and TRBJ2-1, the CDR3 gives the full variable domain: EAGVVQSPRYKIIEKKQPVAFWCNPISGHNTLYWYLQNLGQGPELLIRYENEEAVDDSQLPKDRFSAERLKGVDSTLKIQPAELGDSAVYLCASSLRRDLGNEQFFGPGTRLTVL.

Concerning this clone: A junction end diverges from the germline sequence, so it may reflect a read error. The chain links TRBV6-5 to TRBJ1-1, with D perhaps TRBD1 (5 bases). The CDR3 covers 11 residues. CDR1 MNHEY and CDR2 SVGAGI come from the germline V gene. The CDR3 region is CASSPGGVFIF. Here the CDR3 DNA reads TGTGCCAGCAGTCCCGGGGGGGTCTTCATCTTT.

This clone came up once. The chain is built from TRBV29-1 and TRBJ2-3, with 7 nucleotides matching TRBD2. V was clipped by 6 bases and J by 2 bases; unmatched bases: 14. CDR1 is SQVTM and CDR2 is ANQGSEA in the germline V gene. The CDR3 is 16 amino acids. The CDR3 is CSVRMGRLAYTDTQYF. Here the CDR3 DNA reads TGCAGCGTCCGGATGGGGCGACTAGCCTACACAGATACGCAGTATTTT.

This clone was seen only a few times. The V and J genes are TRBV7-2 and TRBJ2-5; D remains unclear. In germline, CDR1 is SGHTA, CDR2 FQGNSA. Trimming took off 4 bases at V and 0 bases at J, with 12 bases between the two ends. The CDR3 contains 15 residues. The CDR3, as DNA: TGTGCCAGCAGCTCCCAACACACCAACCAAGAGACCCAGTACTTC. Protein: CASSSQHTNQETQYF.

This chain links TRBV6-5 with TRBJ1-1; perhaps TRBD1 as D (5 bases). The germline gives CDR1 MNHEY, CDR2 SVGAGI. With 6 bases removed from V and 1 base from J, the gap between germline ends came to 12 bases. The length of the CDR3 is 14 residues. CDR3 in amino acids: CASSLTGPNTEAFF. DNA for the CDR3: TGTGCCAGCAGCCTCACAGGCCCGAACACTGAAGCTTTCTTT.

The V gene is TRBV19, the J gene TRBJ2-7, with TRBD2 as a possible D gene (6 bases). V dropped 4 bases and J dropped 4 bases, with 17 bases sitting between them. Germline V gene lookup returns CDR1 LNHDA and CDR2 SQIVND (reference sequence). CDR3 length: 15 amino acids. In nucleotides, the CDR3 is TGTGCCAGTAGTAAAGGGGCGGGAAGTTTGTACGAGCAGTACTTC. It translates to CASSKGAGSLYEQYF.

As DNA, the CDR3 is TGTGCCAGCAGCTTAGCTCAGGGGGGCCACAATGAGCAGTTCTTC. Translating gives CASSLAQGGHNEQFF. The V and J genes are TRBV7-2 and TRBJ2-1, with D possibly TRBD1 on 7 matching bases. CDR1 and CDR2 (germline): SGHTA, FQGNSA. Between the trimmed V and J ends, which lost 0 bases and 5 bases, there was a span of 11 bases. The CDR3 is made up of 15 amino acids.

The chain is built from TRBV20-1 and TRBJ2-7; the match to TRBD1 covers 7 bases. The CDR3 spans 13 residues. The V gene's germline CDR1 is DFQATT and CDR2 SNEGSKA (reference sequence). V dropped 3 bases and J dropped 1; count of bases not matched to a gene: 3. CDR3 in DNA: TGCAGTGCTAGTAAGGGGGCTTCCTACGAGCAGTACTTC. Encoded protein: CSASKGASYEQYF.

The chain has TRBV28 and TRBJ2-7; TRBD1 might be the D (5 bases). The V end was cut by 4 bases, the J end by 4 bases, with 17 bases between. Germline lookup yields CDR1 MDHEN and CDR2 SYDVKM. The CDR3 is 15 amino acids. CDR3 sequence reads: CASSSPAGLGYEQYF. The CDR3 bases are TGTGCCAGCAGTTCGCCCGCAGGGTTGGGATACGAGCAGTACTTC.

V usage is TRBV11-3 and J usage is TRBJ1-1; TRBD1 aligns across 10 bases. The length of the CDR3 is 16 residues. CDR1 and CDR2 (germline): SGHNT, YENEEA. J was trimmed by 0 bases and V by 5 bases; bases with no gene match: 6. The CDR3 reads CASSPGTGAMNTEAFF. The CDR3 region has the DNA TGTGCCAGCAGCCCGGGGACAGGGGCGATGAACACTGAAGCTTTCTTT.

CDR3 sequence (DNA): TGTGCCAGCAGCGCGCAACAGGGGAAGGAGTACTTC. Its protein product is CASSAQQGKEYF. The J gene is TRBJ2-7, the V gene TRBV5-6; 7 bases agree with TRBD1. Germline lookup yields CDR1 SGHDT and CDR2 YYEEEE. The CDR3 covers 12 residues. J was trimmed by 11 bases and V by 4 bases; bases with no gene match: 9.